This T cell receptor (beta chain) originates from a study of blood T cells in healthy people across ages. Total RNA was extracted at no less than 5.5 micrograms per sample. The CDR3 has 15 residues. Germline trimming cut 2 bases from V and 6 bases from J; bases unmatched to any gene: 4. The V gene's germline CDR1 is MNHNY and CDR2 SVGAGI (reference sequence). A second PCR of roughly 6 to 12 cycles used a sample-barcoded 5' primer and a J-beta primer mix. Using its own MiXCR run on the 5' RACE reads, TCRdb lists one record per CDR3 protein. The sample lists more than 450,000 distinct CDR3 sequences; 25% to 35% were seen once. These data also formed part of another study, on T cells of mothers and their children. This second study says: Healthy Caucasian mothers, a few in number, and their six children were the donors. Every mother produced more than 9.5 million TCR beta CDR3 reads, whereas every child provided some 3 million. Unrelated mother-child pairs always had slightly, but never significantly, lower normalized overlap than related pairs.

The sample consisted of blood. The rearrangement uses TRBV6-6 and TRBJ1-4; 9 nucleotides align to TRBD1. The TCR was taken from a boy aged 2-15 years in good health. DNA of the CDR3: TGTGCCAGCAGTTACGGGACAGGGAGGGATGAAAAACTGTTTTTT. Its translation is CASSYGTGRDEKLFF.